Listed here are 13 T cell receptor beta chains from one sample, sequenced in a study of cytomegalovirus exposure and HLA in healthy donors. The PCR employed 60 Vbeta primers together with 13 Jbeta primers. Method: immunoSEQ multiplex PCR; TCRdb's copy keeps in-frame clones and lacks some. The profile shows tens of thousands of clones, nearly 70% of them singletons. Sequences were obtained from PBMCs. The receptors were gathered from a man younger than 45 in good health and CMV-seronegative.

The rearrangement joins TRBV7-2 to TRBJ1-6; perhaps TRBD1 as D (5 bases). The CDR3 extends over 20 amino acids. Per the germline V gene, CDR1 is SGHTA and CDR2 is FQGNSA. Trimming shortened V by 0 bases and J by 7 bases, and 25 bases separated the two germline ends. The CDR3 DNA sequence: TGTGCCAGCAGCTTAGCCCCGTACCGGAGGGTTGGAAGGGGAAATTCACCCCTCCACTTT. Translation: CASSLAPYRRVGRGNSPLHF.

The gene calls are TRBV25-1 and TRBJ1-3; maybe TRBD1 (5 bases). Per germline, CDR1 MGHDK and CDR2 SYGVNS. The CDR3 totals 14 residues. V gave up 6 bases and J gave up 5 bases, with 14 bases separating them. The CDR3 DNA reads TGTGCCAGCAGCACCCGGGGGGGTAGAAACACCATATATTTT. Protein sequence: CASSTRGGRNTIYF.

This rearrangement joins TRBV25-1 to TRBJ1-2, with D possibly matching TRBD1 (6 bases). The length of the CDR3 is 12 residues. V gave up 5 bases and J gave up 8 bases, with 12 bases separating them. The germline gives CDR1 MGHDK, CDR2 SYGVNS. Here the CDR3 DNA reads TGTGCCAGCAGTCTTACAGGGCTCGGCTACACCTTC. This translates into CASSLTGLGYTF.

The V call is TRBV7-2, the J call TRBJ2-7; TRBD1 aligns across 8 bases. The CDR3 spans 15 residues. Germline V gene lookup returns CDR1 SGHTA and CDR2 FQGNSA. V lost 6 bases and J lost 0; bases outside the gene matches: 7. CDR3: CASSYRQGPSYEQYF. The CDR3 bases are TGTGCCAGCAGTTATAGACAGGGGCCCTCCTACGAGCAGTACTTC.

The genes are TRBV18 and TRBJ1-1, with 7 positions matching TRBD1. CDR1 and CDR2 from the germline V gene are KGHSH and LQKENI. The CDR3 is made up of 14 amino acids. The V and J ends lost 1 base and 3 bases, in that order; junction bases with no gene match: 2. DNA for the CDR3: TGTGCCAGCTCACCACAGGGGGCGGACACTGAAGCTTTCTTT. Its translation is CASSPQGADTEAFF.

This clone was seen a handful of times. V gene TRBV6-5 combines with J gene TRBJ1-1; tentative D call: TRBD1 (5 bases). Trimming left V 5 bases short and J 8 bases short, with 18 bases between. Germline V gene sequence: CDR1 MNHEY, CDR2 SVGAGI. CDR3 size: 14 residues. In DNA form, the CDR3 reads TGTGCCAGCAGTGGCTGGGGGGGGAAATCGGAAGCTTTCTTT. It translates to CASSGWGGKSEAFF.

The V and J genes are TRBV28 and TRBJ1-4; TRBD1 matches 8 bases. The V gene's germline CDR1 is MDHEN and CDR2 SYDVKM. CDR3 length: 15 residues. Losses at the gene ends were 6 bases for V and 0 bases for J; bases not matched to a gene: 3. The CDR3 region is CASSPTGATNEKLFF. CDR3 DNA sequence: TGTGCCAGCAGCCCGACAGGGGCAACTAATGAAAAACTGTTTTTT.

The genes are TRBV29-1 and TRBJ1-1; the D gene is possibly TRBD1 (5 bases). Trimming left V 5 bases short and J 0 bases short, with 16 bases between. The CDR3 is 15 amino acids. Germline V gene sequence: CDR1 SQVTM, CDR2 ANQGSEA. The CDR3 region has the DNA TGCAGCGTTTTTTTTCAGGGAGGCATGAACACTGAAGCTTTCTTT. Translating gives CSVFFQGGMNTEAFF.

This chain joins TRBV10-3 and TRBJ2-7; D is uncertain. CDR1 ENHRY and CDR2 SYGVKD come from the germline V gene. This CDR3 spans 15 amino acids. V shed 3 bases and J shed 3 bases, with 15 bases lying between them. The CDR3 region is CAISDSMNSYYEQYF. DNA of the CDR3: TGTGCCATCAGTGACTCTATGAACAGCTACTACGAGCAGTACTTC.

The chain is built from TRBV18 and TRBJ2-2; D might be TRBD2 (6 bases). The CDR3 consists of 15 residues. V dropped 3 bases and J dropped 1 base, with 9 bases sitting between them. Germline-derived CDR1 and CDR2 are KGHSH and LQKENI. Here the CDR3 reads CASSPRRGNTGELFF. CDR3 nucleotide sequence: TGTGCCAGCTCACCTCGGCGGGGGAACACCGGGGAGCTGTTTTTT.

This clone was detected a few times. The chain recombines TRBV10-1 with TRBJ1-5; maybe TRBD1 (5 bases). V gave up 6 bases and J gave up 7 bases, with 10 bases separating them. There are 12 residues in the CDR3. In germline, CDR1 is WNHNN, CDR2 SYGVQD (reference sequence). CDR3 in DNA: TGCGCCAGCAGGGGGGGTGGCCAGCCCCAGCATTTT. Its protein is CASRGGGQPQHF.

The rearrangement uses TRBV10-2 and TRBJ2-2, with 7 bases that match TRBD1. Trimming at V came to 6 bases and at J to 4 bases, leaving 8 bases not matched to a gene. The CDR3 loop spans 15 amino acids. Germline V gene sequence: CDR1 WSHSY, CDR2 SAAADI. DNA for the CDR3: TGCGCCAGCAGATTCACCGGGACAGCCACCGGGGAGCTGTTTTTT. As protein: CASRFTGTATGELFF.

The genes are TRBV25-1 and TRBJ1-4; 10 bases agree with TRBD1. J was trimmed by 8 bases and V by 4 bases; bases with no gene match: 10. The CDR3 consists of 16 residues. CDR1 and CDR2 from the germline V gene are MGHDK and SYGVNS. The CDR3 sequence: CASSAPGTGAQEKLFF. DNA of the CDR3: TGTGCCAGCAGTGCCCCCGGGACAGGGGCGCAAGAAAAACTGTTTTTT.